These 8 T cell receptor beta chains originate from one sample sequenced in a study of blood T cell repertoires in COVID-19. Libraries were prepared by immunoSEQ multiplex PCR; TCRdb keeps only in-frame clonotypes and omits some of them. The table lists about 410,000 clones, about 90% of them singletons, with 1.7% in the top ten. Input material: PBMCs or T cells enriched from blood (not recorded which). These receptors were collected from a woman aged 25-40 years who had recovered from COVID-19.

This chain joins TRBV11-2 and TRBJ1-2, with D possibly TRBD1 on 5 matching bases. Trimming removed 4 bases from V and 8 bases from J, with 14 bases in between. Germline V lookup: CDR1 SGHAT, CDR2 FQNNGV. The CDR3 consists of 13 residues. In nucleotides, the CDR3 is TGTGCCAGCAGCTCCGGGACCGGAGGGGGCTACACCTTC. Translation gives CASSSGTGGGYTF.

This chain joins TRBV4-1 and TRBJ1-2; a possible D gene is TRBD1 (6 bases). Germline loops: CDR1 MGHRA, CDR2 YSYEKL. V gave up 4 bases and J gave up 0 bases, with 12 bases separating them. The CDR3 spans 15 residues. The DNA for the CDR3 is TGCGCCAGCAGCCCCCAGGGACAATCTAACTATGGCTACACCTTC. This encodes CASSPQGQSNYGYTF.

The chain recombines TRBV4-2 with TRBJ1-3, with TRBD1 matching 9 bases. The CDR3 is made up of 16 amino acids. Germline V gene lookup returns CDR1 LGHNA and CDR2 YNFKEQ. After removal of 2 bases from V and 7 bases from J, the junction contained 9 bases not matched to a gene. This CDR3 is CASSQNTGTGSNTIYF. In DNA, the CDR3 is TGTGCCAGCAGCCAAAACACCGGGACAGGGAGTAACACCATATATTTT.

CDR3 sequence: CASKEDANTGELFF. CDR3 in DNA: TGTGCCAGCAAGGAGGACGCGAACACCGGGGAGCTGTTTTTT. The chain carries TRBV6-4 and TRBJ2-2; D possibly corresponds to TRBD2 (5 bases). Germline CDR1 MRHNA, CDR2 SNTAGT. V lost 7 bases to trimming and J lost 0 bases, with 9 bases between them. The CDR3 sequence is 14 residues long.

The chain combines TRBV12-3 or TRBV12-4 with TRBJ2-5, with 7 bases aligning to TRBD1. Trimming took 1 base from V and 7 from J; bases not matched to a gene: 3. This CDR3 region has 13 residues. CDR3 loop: CASSLGAGGTQYF. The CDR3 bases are TGTGCCAGCAGTTTAGGGGCAGGGGGGACCCAGTACTTC.

CDR3 nucleotide sequence: TGTGCCAGTAGTGCACCTTCGGGACAGATGGAGACCCAGTACTTC. Translation gives CASSAPSGQMETQYF. The rearrangement joins TRBV19 to TRBJ2-5; 7 bases are a match to TRBD1. With V trimmed by 5 bases and J by 5 bases, 11 bases remained unmatched. The CDR3 has 15 amino acids. From germline, CDR1 is LNHDA and CDR2 SQIVND (reference sequence).

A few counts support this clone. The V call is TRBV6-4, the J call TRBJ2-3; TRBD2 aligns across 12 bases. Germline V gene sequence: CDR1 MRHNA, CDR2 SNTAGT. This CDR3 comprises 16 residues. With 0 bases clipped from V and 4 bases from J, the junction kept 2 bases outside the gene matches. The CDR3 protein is CASSDSLAGGPDTQYF. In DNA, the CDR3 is TGTGCCAGCAGTGACTCCCTAGCGGGAGGGCCAGATACGCAGTATTTT.

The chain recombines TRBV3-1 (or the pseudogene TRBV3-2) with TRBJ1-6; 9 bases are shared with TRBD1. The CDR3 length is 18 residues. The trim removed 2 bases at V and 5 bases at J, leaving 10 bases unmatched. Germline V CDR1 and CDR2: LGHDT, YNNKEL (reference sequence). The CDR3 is CASSQRNIGTGNNSPLHF. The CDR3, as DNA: TGTGCCAGCAGCCAACGGAACATCGGGACAGGGAATAATTCACCCCTCCACTTT.